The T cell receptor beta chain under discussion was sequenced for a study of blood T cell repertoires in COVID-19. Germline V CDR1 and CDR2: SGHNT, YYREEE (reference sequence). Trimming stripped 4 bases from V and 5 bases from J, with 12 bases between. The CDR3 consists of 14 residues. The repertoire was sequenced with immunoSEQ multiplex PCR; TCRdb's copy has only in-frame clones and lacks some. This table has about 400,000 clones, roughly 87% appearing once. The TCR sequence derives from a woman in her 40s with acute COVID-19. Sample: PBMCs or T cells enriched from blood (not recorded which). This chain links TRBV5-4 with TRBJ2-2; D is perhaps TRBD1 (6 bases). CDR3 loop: CASSGGPRTGELFF. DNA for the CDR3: TGTGCCAGCAGCGGGGGCCCTAGGACCGGGGAGCTGTTTTTT.